Listed below are T cell receptor beta chains from one sample, sequenced in a study of spatial heterogeneity in lung cancer. TCRdb processed the 5' RACE reads anew with MiXCR; each CDR3 protein has one entry. The repertoire holds 23,000 or so distinct CDR3 sequences, about 7% seen once, with roughly an eighth in the top ten. This material consisted of PBMCs, taken at surgery. Source of these receptors: a male donor with early-stage non-small cell lung cancer. CDR3s include the opening cysteine and the closing phenylalanine or tryptophan. A D gene is named only where the DNA matches it firmly. A row's size may be missing; if present it is once, few, many or a size class.

TRBJ2-7,few,TRBV27,TRBD1,TGTGCCAGCACCACCGGGACAGGCGATACCTACGAGCAGTACTTC,CASTTGTGDTYEQYF
TRBJ1-5,-,TRBV20-1,-,TGCAGTGCCGGGGGGAGGGGAGGTCAGCCCCAGCATTTT,CSAGGRGGQPQHF
TRBJ1-5,medium-sized,TRBV3-1,-,TGTGCCAGCAGCCAAGGAGGTAGCAATCAGCCCCAGCATTTT,CASSQGGSNQPQHF
TRBJ2-3,-,TRBV7-2,TRBD1,TGTGCCAGCAGCAGACAGGGGGCGCAGATAGATACGCAGTATTTT,CASSRQGAQIDTQYF
TRBJ2-1,-,TRBV9,TRBD1,TGTGCCAGCAGCGGAACCGGGACAGCCTACAATGAGCAGTTCTTC,CASSGTGTAYNEQFF
TRBJ2-4,few,TRBV27,-,TGTGCCAGCAGTCCCTCGTTAGGCAGGAACATTCAGTACTTC,CASSPSLGRNIQYF
TRBJ1-1,-,TRBV12-3/TRBV12-4,-,TGTGCCAGCAGTTTGGAATGGACTGAAGCTTTCTTT,CASSLEWTEAFF
TRBJ2-6,many,TRBV5-1,TRBD2,TGCGCCAGCGGCCGGGGAGGGCGAGAAGGGGCCAACGTCCTGACTTTC,CASGRGGREGANVLTF
TRBJ2-3,-,TRBV28,TRBD2,TGTGCCAGCAGTACACTAGGTCTAGCGGGCACAGATACGCAGTATTTT,CASSTLGLAGTDTQYF
TRBJ1-1,many,TRBV5-4,-,TGTGCCAGCAGCCCCCAAGGGCAGGGGAGAATGTTTTCTTTCTTT,CASSPQGQGRMFSFF
TRBJ2-1,many,TRBV14,TRBD2,TGTGCCAGCAGCCAAGGTTCGAGCAGCGGGAGAAGAGAGCAGTTCTTC,CASSQGSSSGRREQFF
TRBJ2-3,many,TRBV18,-,TGTGCCAGCTCACCACGAAGGATACCAGATACGCAGTATTTT,CASSPRRIPDTQYF
TRBJ1-5,many,TRBV5-1,-,TGCGCCAGCAGCTTGGGGACCCAGGGACAGCCCCAGCATTTT,CASSLGTQGQPQHF
TRBJ2-2,many,TRBV2,-,TGTGCCAGCAAGACACGGTGGGGGGACACCGGGGAGCTGTTTTTT,CASKTRWGDTGELFF
TRBJ1-1,many,TRBV5-1,TRBD1,TGCGCCAGCAGGGGTCGGGACAGCCAAGCTTTCTTT,CASRGRDSQAFF
TRBJ1-4,few,TRBV5-8,TRBD1,TGTGCCAGCAGCTCCAACAGGGGAGCTAATGAAAAACTGTTTTTT,CASSSNRGANEKLFF
TRBJ1-2,many,TRBV9,-,TGTGCCAGCAGCGTAGGTCTGGGCTCCTATGGCTACACCTTC,CASSVGLGSYGYTF
TRBJ2-2,many,TRBV30,-,TGTGCCTGGGCGGGACTCCACACCGGGGAGCTGTTTTTT,CAWAGLHTGELFF
TRBJ2-1,few,TRBV12-3/TRBV12-4,TRBD2,TGTGCCAGCAGTTTTGGCTTAGCTAGCGGGAGGGCCGGTGAGCAGTTCTTC,CASSFGLASGRAGEQFF
TRBJ2-3,-,TRBV9,-,TGTGCCAGCGCTCAGGGAGAGGGGTTCACAGATACGCAGTATTTT,CASAQGEGFTDTQYF
TRBJ2-3,few,TRBV5-1,-,TGCGCCAGCAGCTTGGTATTGGGGGATACGCAGTATTTT,CASSLVLGDTQYF
TRBJ2-3,once,TRBV20-1,-,TGCAGTGCCCAACCCCTCACAGATACGCAGAATTTT,CSAQPLTDTQNF
TRBJ2-3,few,TRBV11-2,TRBD2,TGTGCCAGCAGCAGAAGCGGGGGGGCCCTTGCAGATACGCAGTATTTT,CASSRSGGALADTQYF
TRBJ2-5,many,TRBV14,-,TGTGCCAGCAGCCGTCTGGGGGTTCAAGAGACCCAGTACTTC,CASSRLGVQETQYF
TRBJ1-1,few,TRBV20-1,-,TGCAGTGCTAGAGGATCCGGGATACACACTGAAGCTTTCTTT,CSARGSGIHTEAFF
TRBJ2-7,many,TRBV7-3,-,TGTGCCAGCAGCGTTCCTGGCTACGAGCAGTACTTC,CASSVPGYEQYF
TRBJ1-4,-,TRBV28,TRBD1,TGTGCCAGCAGTACTACCGACAGGGAGGATGAAAAACTGTTTTTT,CASSTTDREDEKLFF
TRBJ1-1,many,TRBV5-1,-,TGCGCCAGCAGCTTGGGTTGGACCTTGGGGTTGAACACTGAAGCTTTCTTT,CASSLGWTLGLNTEAFF
TRBJ1-5,-,TRBV20-1,-,TGCAGTGCGTTGTTAGGGGCGAATCAGCCCCAGCATTTT,CSALLGANQPQHF